This record covers a single T cell receptor (beta chain). Its antigen remains unidentified. This specimen comes from a study of T cell repertoires in cytomegalovirus infection. Each CDR3 protein is one row after TCRdb ran MiXCR on the reads. The table includes about 450,000 distinct CDR3 sequences, 25% to 40% detected once. V was clipped by 2 bases and J by 5 bases, with 17 bases between them. CDR3 length: 16 amino acids. The germline CDR1 and CDR2 sequences are SGHDT and YYEEEE. General study results and limits: Ex vivo, HLA-C-restricted CMV-specific TCR beta clonotypes prevailed over the rest of the response.

The specimen was PBMCs. The V gene is TRBV5-6, the J gene TRBJ1-5, with D possibly being TRBD1 (6 bases). The sequence was obtained from a human donor in good health (CMV status not recorded). Some clones in this sample may be carry-over from other donors' samples. The CDR3 coding sequence is TGTGCCAGCAGCTTTAATTACCGGGACAAAGATCAGCCCCAGCATTTT. It is translated as CASSFNYRDKDQPQHF.